This TCR beta chain was sequenced in a study of vaccination effects on CD4 cells after COVID-19. This table comes from immunoSEQ multiplex PCR, and its TCRdb copy is limited to in-frame clones, with some not included. The table lists tens of thousands of clones, approximately 70% of them singletons. Under the ViraFEST assay, PBMC were stimulated with viral peptide pools so that antigen-specific CD4+ T cells expanded. Sequencing was performed afterwards. The culture ran for 10 days, and then CD4+ T cells were isolated. Testing of the vaccine recipients showed negative nucleocapsid antibodies and no prior SARS-CoV-2 infection. This clone occurred a few times. Its antigen is unidentified. Germline CDR1 and CDR2: SGHVS and FNYEAQ. Trimming removed 2 bases from V and 3 bases from J; junction bases left unmatched: 4. The CDR3 sequence is 15 residues long.

The chain links TRBV7-6 to TRBJ2-1; TRBD2 matches at 7 bases. Sample: CD4+ T cells from PBMCs cultured with HCoV-229E spike peptides, taken before COVID-19 vaccination. This TCR came from a human donor who received a COVID-19 vaccine. DNA for the CDR3: TGTGCCAGCAGCTTACTGCGGGGGAGCTACAATGAGCAGTTCTTC. As protein: CASSLLRGSYNEQFF.